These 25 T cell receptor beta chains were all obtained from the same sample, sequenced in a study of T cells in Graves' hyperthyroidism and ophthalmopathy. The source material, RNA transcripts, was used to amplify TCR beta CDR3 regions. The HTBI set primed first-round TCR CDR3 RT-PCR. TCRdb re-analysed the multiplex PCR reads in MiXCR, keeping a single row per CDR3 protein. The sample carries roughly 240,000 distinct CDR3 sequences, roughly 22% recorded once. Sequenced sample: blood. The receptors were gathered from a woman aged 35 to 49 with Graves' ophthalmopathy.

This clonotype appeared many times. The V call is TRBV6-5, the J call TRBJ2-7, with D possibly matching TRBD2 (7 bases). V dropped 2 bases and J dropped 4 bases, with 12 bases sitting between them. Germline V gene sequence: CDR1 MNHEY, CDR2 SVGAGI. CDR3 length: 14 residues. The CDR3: CASSYRGGTYEQYF. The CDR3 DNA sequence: TGTGCCAGCAGTTACAGGGGGGGCACGTACGAGCAGTACTTC.

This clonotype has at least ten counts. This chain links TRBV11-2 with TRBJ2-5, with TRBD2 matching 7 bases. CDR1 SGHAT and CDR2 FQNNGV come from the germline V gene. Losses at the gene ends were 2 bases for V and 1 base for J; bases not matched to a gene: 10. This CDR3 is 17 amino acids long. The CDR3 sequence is CASSLNFLADIQETQYF. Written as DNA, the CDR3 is TGTGCCAGCAGCTTAAATTTTCTAGCGGATATCCAAGAGACCCAGTACTTC.

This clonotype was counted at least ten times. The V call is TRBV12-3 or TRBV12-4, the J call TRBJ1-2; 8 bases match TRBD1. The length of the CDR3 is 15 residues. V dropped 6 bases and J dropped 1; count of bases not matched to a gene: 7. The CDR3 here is CASRRRTGSNYGYTF. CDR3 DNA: TGTGCCAGCAGGAGACGGACAGGGAGTAACTATGGCTACACCTTC.

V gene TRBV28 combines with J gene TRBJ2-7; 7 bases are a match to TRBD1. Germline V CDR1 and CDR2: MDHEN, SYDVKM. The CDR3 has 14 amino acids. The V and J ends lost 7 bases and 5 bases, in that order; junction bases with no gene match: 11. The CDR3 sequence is CASKSGGGKNEQYF. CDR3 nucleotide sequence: TGTGCCAGCAAGTCAGGGGGTGGTAAGAACGAGCAGTACTTC. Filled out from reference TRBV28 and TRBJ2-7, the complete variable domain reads DVKVTQSSRYLVKRTGEKVFLECVQDMDHENMFWYRQDPGLGLRLIYFSYDVKMKEKGDIPEGYSVSREKKERFSLILESASTNQTSMYLCASKSGGGKNEQYFGPGTRLTVT.

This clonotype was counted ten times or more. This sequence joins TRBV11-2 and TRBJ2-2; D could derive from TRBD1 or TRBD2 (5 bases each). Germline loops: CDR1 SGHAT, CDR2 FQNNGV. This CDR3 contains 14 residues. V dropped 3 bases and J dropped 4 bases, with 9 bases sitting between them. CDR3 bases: TGTGCCAGCAGCTTCGGGGCAGTCACCGGGGAGCTGTTTTTT. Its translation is CASSFGAVTGELFF. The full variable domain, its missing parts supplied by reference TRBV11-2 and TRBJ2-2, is EAGVAQSPRYKIIEKRQSVAFWCNPISGHATLYWYQQILGQGPKLLIQFQNNGVVDDSQLPKDRFSAERLKGVDSTLKIQPAKLEDSAVYLCASSFGAVTGELFFGEGSRLTVL.

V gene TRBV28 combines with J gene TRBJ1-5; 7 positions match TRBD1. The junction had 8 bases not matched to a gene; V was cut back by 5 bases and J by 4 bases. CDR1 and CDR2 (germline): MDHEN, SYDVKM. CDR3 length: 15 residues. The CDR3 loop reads CASSPPGTENQPQHF. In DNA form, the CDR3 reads TGTGCCAGCAGTCCCCCCGGGACAGAAAATCAGCCCCAGCATTTT.

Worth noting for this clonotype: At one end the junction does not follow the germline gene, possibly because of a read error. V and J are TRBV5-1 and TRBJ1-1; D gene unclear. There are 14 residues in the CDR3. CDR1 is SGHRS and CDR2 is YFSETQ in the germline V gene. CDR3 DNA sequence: TGCGCCAGCAGCGCAGAGAATGTGAACACTGAAGCTTCCTTT. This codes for CASSAENVNTEASF.

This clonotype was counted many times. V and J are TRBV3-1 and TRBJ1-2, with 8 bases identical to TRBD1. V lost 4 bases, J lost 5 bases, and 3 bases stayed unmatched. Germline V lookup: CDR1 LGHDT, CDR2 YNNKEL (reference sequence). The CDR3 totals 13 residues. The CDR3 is CASSPGQEYGYTF. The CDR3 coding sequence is TGTGCCAGCAGCCCGGGACAGGAGTATGGCTACACCTTC.

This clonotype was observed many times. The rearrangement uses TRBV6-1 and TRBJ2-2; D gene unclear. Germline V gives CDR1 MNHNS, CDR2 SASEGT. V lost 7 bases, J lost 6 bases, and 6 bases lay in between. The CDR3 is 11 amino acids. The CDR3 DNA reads TGTGCCAGCACCTACGCCGGGGAGCTGTTTTTT. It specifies CASTYAGELFF.

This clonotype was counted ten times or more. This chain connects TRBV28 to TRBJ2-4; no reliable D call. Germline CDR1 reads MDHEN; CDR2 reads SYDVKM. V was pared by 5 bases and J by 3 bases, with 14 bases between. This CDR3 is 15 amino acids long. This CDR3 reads CASSPLDRLKNIQYF. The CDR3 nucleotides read TGTGCCAGCAGTCCTCTGGACCGACTCAAAAACATTCAGTACTTC.

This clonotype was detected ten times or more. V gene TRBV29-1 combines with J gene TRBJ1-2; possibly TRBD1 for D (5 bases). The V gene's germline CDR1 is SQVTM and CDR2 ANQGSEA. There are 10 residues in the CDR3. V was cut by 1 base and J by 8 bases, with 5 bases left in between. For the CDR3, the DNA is TGCAGCGTTGAAGGGGGCGGCTACACCTTC. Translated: CSVEGGGYTF.

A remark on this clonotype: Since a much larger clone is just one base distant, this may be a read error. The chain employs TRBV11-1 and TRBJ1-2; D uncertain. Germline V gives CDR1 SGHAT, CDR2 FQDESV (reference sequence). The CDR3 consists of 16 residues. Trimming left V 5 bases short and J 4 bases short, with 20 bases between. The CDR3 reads CASSPQQRSVFYGYTF. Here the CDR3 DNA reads TGTGCCAGCAGCCCCCAGCAGAGGTCAGTGTTCTATGGCTACACCTTC.

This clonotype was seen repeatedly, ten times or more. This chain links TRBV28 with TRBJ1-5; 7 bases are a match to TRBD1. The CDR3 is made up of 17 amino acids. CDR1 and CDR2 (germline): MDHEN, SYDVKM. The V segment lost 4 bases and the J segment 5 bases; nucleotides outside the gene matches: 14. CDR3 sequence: CASSSRGLFRGDQPQHF. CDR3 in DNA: TGTGCCAGCAGTTCGAGGGGGCTATTTCGGGGGGATCAGCCCCAGCATTTT.

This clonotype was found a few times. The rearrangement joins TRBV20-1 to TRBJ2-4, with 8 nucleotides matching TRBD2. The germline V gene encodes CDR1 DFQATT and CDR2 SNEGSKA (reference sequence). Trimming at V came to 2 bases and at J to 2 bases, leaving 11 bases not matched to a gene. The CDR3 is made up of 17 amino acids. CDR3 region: CSARTSGRSSTKNIQYF. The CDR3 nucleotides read TGCAGTGCTAGAACGAGCGGGAGATCCTCAACCAAAAACATTCAGTACTTC.

The CDR3 nucleotides are TGTGCCAGCAGCTTAGGCGGGAGCAAACACGAGCAGTACTTC. This sequence encodes CASSLGGSKHEQYF. The rearrangement uses TRBV11-2 and TRBJ2-7; 7 bases map to TRBD2. Per germline, CDR1 SGHAT and CDR2 FQNNGV. The CDR3 has 14 residues. J lost 5 bases, V lost 1 base, and 5 bases had no gene match.

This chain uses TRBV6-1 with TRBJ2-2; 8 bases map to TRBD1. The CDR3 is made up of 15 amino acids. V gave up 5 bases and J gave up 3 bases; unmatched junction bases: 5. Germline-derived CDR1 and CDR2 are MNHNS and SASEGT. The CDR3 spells CASSPQGGYTGELFF. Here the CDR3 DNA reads TGTGCCAGCAGTCCACAGGGGGGTTACACCGGGGAGCTGTTTTTT.

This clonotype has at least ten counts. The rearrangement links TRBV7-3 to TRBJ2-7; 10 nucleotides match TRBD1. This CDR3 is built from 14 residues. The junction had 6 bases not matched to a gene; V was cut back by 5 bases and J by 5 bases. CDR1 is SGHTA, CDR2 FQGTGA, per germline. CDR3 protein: CASSPDRGFHEQYF. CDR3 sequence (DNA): TGTGCCAGCAGCCCGGACAGGGGGTTCCACGAGCAGTACTTC. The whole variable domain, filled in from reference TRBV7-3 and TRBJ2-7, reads GAGVSQTPSNKVTEKGKYVELRCDPISGHTALYWYRQSLGQGPEFLIYFQGTGAADDSGLPNDRFFAVRPEGSVSTLKIQRTERGDSAVYLCASSPDRGFHEQYFGPGTRLTVT.

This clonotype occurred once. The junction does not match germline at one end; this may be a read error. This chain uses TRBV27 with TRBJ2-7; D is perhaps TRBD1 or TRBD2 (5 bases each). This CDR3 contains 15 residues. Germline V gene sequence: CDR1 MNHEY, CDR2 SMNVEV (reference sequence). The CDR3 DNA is TGTGCCAGCAGTTACCGGGGCAGGGCTTTCGACGAGCAGTCCTTC. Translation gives CASSYRGRAFDEQSF.

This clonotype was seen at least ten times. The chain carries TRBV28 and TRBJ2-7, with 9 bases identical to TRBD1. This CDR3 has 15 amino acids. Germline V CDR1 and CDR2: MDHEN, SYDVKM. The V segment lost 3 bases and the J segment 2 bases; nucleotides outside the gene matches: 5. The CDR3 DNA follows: TGTGCCAGCAGTTTTGGGACAGGGCAGACCTACGAGCAGTACTTC. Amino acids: CASSFGTGQTYEQYF.

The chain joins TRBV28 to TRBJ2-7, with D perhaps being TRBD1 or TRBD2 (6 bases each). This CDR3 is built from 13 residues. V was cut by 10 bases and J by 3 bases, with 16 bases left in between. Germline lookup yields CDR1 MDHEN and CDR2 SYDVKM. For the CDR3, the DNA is TGTGCCACCACTCCTGGGGGGCTCTACGAGCAGTACTTC. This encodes CATTPGGLYEQYF. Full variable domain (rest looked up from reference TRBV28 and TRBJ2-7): DVKVTQSSRYLVKRTGEKVFLECVQDMDHENMFWYRQDPGLGLRLIYFSYDVKMKEKGDIPEGYSVSREKKERFSLILESASTNQTSMYLCATTPGGLYEQYFGPGTRLTVT.

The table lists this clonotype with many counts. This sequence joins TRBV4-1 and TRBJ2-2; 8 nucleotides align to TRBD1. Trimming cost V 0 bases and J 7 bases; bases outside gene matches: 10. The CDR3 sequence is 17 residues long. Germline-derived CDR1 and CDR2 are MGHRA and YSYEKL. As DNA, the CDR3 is TGCGCCAGCAGCCAAGATAAGGCAGGGGGCATTGACGGGGAGCTGTTTTTT. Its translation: CASSQDKAGGIDGELFF.

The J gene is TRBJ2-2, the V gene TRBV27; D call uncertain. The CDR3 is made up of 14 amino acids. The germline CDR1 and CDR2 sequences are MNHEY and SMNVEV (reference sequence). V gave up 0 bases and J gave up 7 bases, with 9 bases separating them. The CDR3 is CASSLSPPGGELFF. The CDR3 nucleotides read TGTGCCAGCAGTTTATCGCCTCCCGGCGGGGAGCTGTTTTTT.

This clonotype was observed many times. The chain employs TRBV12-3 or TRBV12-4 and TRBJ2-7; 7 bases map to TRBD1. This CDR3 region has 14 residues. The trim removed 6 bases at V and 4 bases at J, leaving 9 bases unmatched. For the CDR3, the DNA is TGTGCCAGCAGCCTGACAGGGTCTCAATACGAGCAGTACTTC. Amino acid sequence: CASSLTGSQYEQYF.

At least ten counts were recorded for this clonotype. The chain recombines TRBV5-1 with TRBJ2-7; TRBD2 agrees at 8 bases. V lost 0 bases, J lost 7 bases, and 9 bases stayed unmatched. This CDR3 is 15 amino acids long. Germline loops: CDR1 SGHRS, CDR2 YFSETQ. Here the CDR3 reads CASSLDSGGRREQYF. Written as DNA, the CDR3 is TGCGCCAGCAGCTTGGATTCTGGCGGGAGGCGGGAGCAGTACTTC.

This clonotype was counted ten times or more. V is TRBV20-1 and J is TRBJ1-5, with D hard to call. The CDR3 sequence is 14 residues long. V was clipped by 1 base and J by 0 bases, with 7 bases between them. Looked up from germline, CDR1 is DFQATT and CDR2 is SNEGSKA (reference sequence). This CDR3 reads CSARGRSSNQPQHF. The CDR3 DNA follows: TGCAGTGCTAGAGGTCGGAGTAGCAATCAGCCCCAGCATTTT.